The clone carrying this T cell receptor (beta chain) was seen many times. Its antigen is still unknown. Researchers amplified the TCR beta CDR3 regions from RNA transcripts. HTBI primers drove first-round RT-PCR of the TCR CDR3. MiXCR, run by TCRdb on the multiplex PCR reads, gives a single entry per CDR3 protein. This sample carries approximately 400,000 distinct CDR3 sequences, around an eighth of them seen once, and the ten largest clones take around 27%. V gave up 3 bases and J gave up 4 bases, with 13 bases separating them. The CDR3 extends over 15 amino acids. Per the germline V gene, CDR1 is MDHEN and CDR2 is SYDVKM. Exclusion criteria comprised uncontrolled infection, other autoimmune disease, pregnancy or lactation. The sample belongs to a study of T cells in Graves' hyperthyroidism and ophthalmopathy. Study context: Before any treatment, at initial diagnosis, peripheral blood was collected.

Whole-study findings and limits: Blood also showed most of the thyroid clonotypes that were expanded above 0.001.

The sequencing input was blood. This receptor was identified in a man aged 50 or older with Graves' ophthalmopathy. The chain uses TRBV28 and TRBJ2-1, with D tentatively TRBD1 (6 bases). For the CDR3, the DNA is TGTGCCAGCAGTTTGAGAAGGGGGTCGTACAATGAGCAGTTCTTC. It yields the protein CASSLRRGSYNEQFF.